This TCR beta chain was observed in a study of T-cell memory formation after mild COVID-19. The study, taken as a whole, reports: CD8+ contracting clones occupied EMRA, while CD4+ ones occupied mainly CM and EM. Memory sampled before infection contained some responding clones, suggesting cross-reactive memory joined.

The germline V gene has CDR1 SQVTM and CDR2 ANQGSEA. This CDR3 contains 12 residues. V dropped 1 base and J dropped 3 bases, with 7 bases sitting between them. TCRdb passed the 5' RACE reads through MiXCR, listing each CDR3 protein once. The sample consists of 140,000 or so distinct CDR3 sequences, 14% of them appearing once. Points on this clonotype: The antigen is not known.

The sample was PBMCs or a T cell subset sorted from them (not recorded which). The receptor comes from an adult woman who had mild COVID-19 (a few samples of this study predate the infection). Cell type and time point are not known. J is TRBJ2-7 and V is TRBV29-1; D unresolved. The CDR3 sequence: CSVEVTGYEQYF. The CDR3, as DNA: TGCAGCGTTGAAGTGACGGGCTACGAGCAGTACTTC.